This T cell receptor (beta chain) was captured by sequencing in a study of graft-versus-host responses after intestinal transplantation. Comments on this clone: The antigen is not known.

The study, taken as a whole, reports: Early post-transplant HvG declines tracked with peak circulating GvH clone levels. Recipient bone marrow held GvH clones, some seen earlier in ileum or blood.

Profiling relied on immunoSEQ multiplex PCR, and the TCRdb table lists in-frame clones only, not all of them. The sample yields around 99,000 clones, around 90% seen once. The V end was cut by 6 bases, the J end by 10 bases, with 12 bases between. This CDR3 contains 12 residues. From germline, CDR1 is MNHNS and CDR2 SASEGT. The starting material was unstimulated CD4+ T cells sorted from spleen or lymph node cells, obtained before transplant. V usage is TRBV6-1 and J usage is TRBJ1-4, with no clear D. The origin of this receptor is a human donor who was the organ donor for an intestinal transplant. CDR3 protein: CASSSPSRKLFF. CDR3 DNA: TGTGCCAGCAGCTCTCCATCCAGAAAACTGTTTTTT.